The 12 T cell receptor beta chains presented below share a single source sample, sequenced in a study of early T cells in non-severe SARS-CoV-2 infection. Each CDR3 protein gets one entry after TCRdb re-called the 5' RACE reads with MiXCR. This table holds some 59,000 distinct CDR3 sequences, 8.5% to 12% found once. Sample: whole blood. These receptors were taken from an adult who was a healthcare worker with PCR-confirmed SARS-CoV-2 infection or an uninfected control (not recorded which).

The V gene is TRBV29-1, the J gene TRBJ2-5, with 8 bases aligning to TRBD1. This CDR3 contains 13 residues. CDR1 and CDR2 from the germline V gene are SQVTM and ANQGSEA. V was clipped by 7 bases and J by 5 bases; unmatched bases: 9. The CDR3 nucleotides are TGCAGCGCACTCCAGGGGGCCGGTGAGACCCAGTACTTC. The encoded protein is CSALQGAGETQYF.

The chain is built from TRBV5-6 and TRBJ2-7, with TRBD2 matching over 7 bases. This CDR3 contains 15 residues. J was trimmed by 0 bases and V by 4 bases; bases with no gene match: 7. The germline CDR1 and CDR2 sequences are SGHDT and YYEEEE. CDR3 sequence: CASSAAGTTSYEQYF. CDR3 sequence (DNA): TGTGCCAGCAGCGCAGCCGGGACTACCTCCTACGAGCAGTACTTC.

V usage is TRBV27 and J usage is TRBJ2-1, with D tentatively TRBD2 (5 bases). The ends were cut back, 4 bases at V and 3 bases at J, with 10 bases in the middle. This CDR3 region has 14 residues. Germline V lookup: CDR1 MNHEY, CDR2 SMNVEV (reference sequence). CDR3 coding DNA: TGTGCCAGCAGTTCGGGGTCCCTCTACAATGAGCAGTTCTTC. Translated: CASSSGSLYNEQFF.

This clonotype was observed a handful of times. This chain uses TRBV2 with TRBJ2-6; D might be TRBD2 (7 bases). The CDR3 has 18 residues. The V and J ends lost 6 bases and 0 bases respectively, with 18 bases between them. The germline gives CDR1 SNHLY, CDR2 FYNNEI. DNA of the CDR3: TGTGCCAGCAGATTACAGGCGGGGGCGCGCTCTGGGGCCAACGTCCTGACTTTC. Translating gives CASRLQAGARSGANVLTF.

V is TRBV5-1 and J is TRBJ2-1; 8 bases line up with TRBD2. The CDR3 runs 16 residues. V trimming: 6 bases; J trimming: 5 bases; junction bases outside the gene matches: 13. Germline CDR1 SGHRS, CDR2 YFSETQ. For the CDR3, the DNA is TGCGCCAGCAAGCACAGTGCGGGAGGCGTTAACAATGAGCAGTTCTTC. Amino acid sequence: CASKHSAGGVNNEQFF.

This clonotype has ten or more counts. V is TRBV7-9 and J is TRBJ2-7; D is ambiguous. The germline V gene encodes CDR1 SEHNR and CDR2 FQNEAQ (reference sequence). This CDR3 has 14 amino acids. V lost 5 bases, J lost 0 bases, and 11 bases lay in between. The CDR3, as DNA: TGTGCCAGCAGCCCTATGCCCCGCTCCTACGAGCAGTACTTC. It is translated as CASSPMPRSYEQYF. Based on the CDR3 plus reference TRBV7-9 and TRBJ2-7, the full variable domain is DTGVSQNPRHKITKRGQNVTFRCDPISEHNRLYWYRQTLGQGPEFLTYFQNEAQLEKSRLLSDRFSAERPKGSFSTLEIQRTEQGDSAMYLCASSPMPRSYEQYFGPGTRLTVT.

The rearrangement uses TRBV5-6 and TRBJ1-2; the match to TRBD1 covers 9 bases. V lost 4 bases, J lost 8 bases, and 6 bases stayed unmatched. Per the germline V gene, CDR1 is SGHDT and CDR2 is YYEEEE. The CDR3 has 13 residues. CDR3 bases: TGTGCCAGCAGCCCGGACAGGGGTAACGGCTACACCTTC. It encodes CASSPDRGNGYTF.

The V call is TRBV9, the J call TRBJ1-3; 7 nucleotides agree with TRBD1. The CDR3 contains 14 residues. Trimming removed 4 bases from V and 3 bases from J; junction bases left unmatched: 4. Per germline, CDR1 SGDLS and CDR2 YYNGEE. The CDR3 protein is CASSLQGFGNTIYF. CDR3 nucleotides: TGTGCCAGCAGCTTACAGGGGTTTGGAAACACCATATATTTT.

This clonotype has more than one count but fewer than ten. CDR3 nucleotides: TGTGCCAGCGGGGAAACAGGGCCTGGGGCCAACGTCCTGACTTTC. It yields the protein CASGETGPGANVLTF. V gene TRBV7-9 combines with J gene TRBJ2-6; D perhaps matches TRBD1 (6 bases). Per the germline V gene, CDR1 is SEHNR and CDR2 is FQNEAQ (reference sequence). Trimming removed 8 bases from V and 2 bases from J, with 13 bases in between. The CDR3 length is 15 residues. Based on the CDR3 plus reference TRBV7-9 and TRBJ2-6, the full variable domain is DTGVSQNPRHKITKRGQNVTFRCDPISEHNRLYWYRQTLGQGPEFLTYFQNEAQLEKSRLLSDRFSAERPKGSFSTLEIQRTEQGDSAMYLCASGETGPGANVLTFGAGSRLTVL.

This clonotype was detected many times. The chain joins TRBV3-1 to TRBJ2-2; 10 bases fit TRBD2. The CDR3 extends over 18 amino acids. Germline CDR1 reads LGHDT; CDR2 reads YNNKEL (reference sequence). V was pared by 1 base and J by 2 bases, with 7 bases of the junction left unmatched. CDR3 coding DNA: TGTGCCAGCAGCCAAGTGTTAGCGGGGGGACTAAACACCGGGGAGCTGTTTTTT. This sequence encodes CASSQVLAGGLNTGELFF. Full variable domain (missing parts from reference TRBV3-1 and TRBJ2-2): DTAVSQTPKYLVTQMGNDKSIKCEQNLGHDTMYWYKQDSKKFLKIMFSYNNKELIINETVPNRFSPKSPDKAHLNLHINSLELGDSAVYFCASSQVLAGGLNTGELFFGEGSRLTVL.

This clonotype was picked up a small number of times. The CDR3 is CASSSPPTGNTEAFF. The CDR3 DNA sequence: TGTGCCAGCAGCTCCCCCCCGACGGGGAACACTGAAGCTTTCTTT. This chain links TRBV7-2 with TRBJ1-1; D is ambiguous. Germline V lookup: CDR1 SGHTA, CDR2 FQGNSA. Trimming left V 4 bases short and J 1 base short, with 13 bases between. The CDR3 is made up of 15 amino acids.

This clonotype has a count of ten or more. The junction does not match germline at one end; this may be a read error. The V gene is TRBV12-3 or TRBV12-4, the J gene TRBJ1-5; 10 nucleotides agree with TRBD1. The CDR3 is 14 residues long. The CDR3 DNA follows: TGTGCCAGCAGTCCGGGACAGGGGAATCAGCCCCAGCTTTTT. This encodes CASSPGQGNQPQLF.